This TCR beta chain was sequenced in a study of T cells after yellow fever vaccination. Overall study findings and caveats: The secondary response peaked faster, at day 5 versus 15, but was weaker.

In this sample, this clonotype turned up a few times. The antigen is undetermined. TCRdb reanalysed the 5' RACE reads using MiXCR and keeps one entry per CDR3 protein. The table shows some 250,000 distinct CDR3 sequences, with roughly 7.2% occurring only once. Germline V gene data show CDR1 as DFQATT and CDR2 as SNEGSKA (reference sequence). This CDR3 region has 12 residues. The V end was cut by 3 bases, the J end by 3 bases, with 9 bases between. The sample consisted of CD4+ T cells sorted from PBMCs, taken 15 days after the yellow fever booster vaccination. The V call is TRBV20-1, the J call TRBJ2-7, with D tentatively TRBD2 (5 bases). The receptor comes from a man aged 25 to 40 who received the YFV17D yellow fever vaccine. This CDR3 reads CSASPGVYEQYF. For the CDR3, the DNA is TGCAGTGCTAGTCCCGGGGTCTACGAGCAGTACTTC.